This T cell receptor (beta chain) was sequenced for a study of blood T cells in healthy people across ages (dated by TCRdb to the mid-2010s). At the level of the whole study: Template switching captured roughly one uniquely barcoded TCR beta cDNA molecule per two T cells in model experiments. Using deep sequencing normalized with unique cDNA molecular identifiers, the study measured how TCR beta repertoire diversity changes with age. For two donors (one aged 18 to 30 and one aged 80 or older), the study analyzed two additional independent replicas of 1 million unique cDNA reads from the same blood draw. Donors were grouped into four age groups: young (average about 15 years), middle-aged (39), aged (around 60) and long-lived (approximately 75).

V trim: 5 bases; J trim: 6 bases; unmatched bases: 15. With termini counted, the CDR3 has 16 amino acids. Only CDR3 DNA is held: 48 bases, read in frame from base 1. From a lookup of the germline V gene (reference sequence), CDR1 and CDR2 are DFQATT and SNEGSKA. The library was made by 5' RACE. Sequencing used an Illumina HiSeq 2500. A second PCR of roughly 7 to 12 cycles was run with a J-beta primer mix and a sample-barcoded 5' primer. A template-switch 5' adaptor carrying 12 random nucleotides introduced a unique molecular identifier onto each TCR beta cDNA molecule. Each sample yielded at least 3 million CDR3-containing paired-end reads. All of the RNA was converted into first-strand cDNA using the Mint cDNA synthesis kit, with a TRBC-specific oligonucleotide serving as the primer. All cDNA was treated with uracil-DNA glycosylase and then went through a first 18-cycle PCR with the universal primers M1SS and BC2_uni_R. Concerning the study's data processing: Each sample was normalized by randomly selecting 1 million high-quality reads, each carrying a distinct molecular identifier. Reads with shared molecular identifiers were discarded instead of being binned into consensus sequences. MiTCR, run with a Q25 quality threshold and the strictest error-elimination algorithm, handled CDR3 identification, clonotype clustering and error correction. A nonparametric unseen species model with Euler transformation was used to estimate lower-bound total TCR beta diversity. In TCRdb, the public reads were trimmed at Q25 with fastp and aligned with MiXCR, with productive beta chains retained. When rows share a CDR3 protein, they turn into one entry using the most common DNA and genes. The V and J calls come from TCRdb's annotation, not from the publication. Across this sample there are 750,000 to 950,000 distinct CDR3 sequences, with about 29% seen only once. Of the sample, 10% is held by the ten largest clones.

The research as a whole found: As age increased, observed TCR beta diversity per million T cells dropped in a roughly linear way, and a significant reduction was already evident by age 40. There was a strong correlation between observed TCR beta diversity and the percentage of naive T cells measured by flow cytometry. The CMV infection status of donors was not known, potentially confounding age-related changes in expanded clonotypes. Conclusive comparison of naive and antigen-experienced compartments was prevented by the profiling of bulk unsorted PBMCs. Total diversity estimates from one million sequenced T cells were considered lower bounds and underestimates. Compared with the aged group, the long-lived group had more naive CD4+ T cells, fewer expanded clones and increased TCR diversity, a pattern suggesting age selection.

Worth noting for this clonotype: The antigen it binds to is not known. A much larger clone differs by one base, so this may be a read error. Because the CDR3 is missing its conserved closing phenylalanine or tryptophan, this is likely a read error.

Donors were 40 or so systemically healthy Caucasian individuals from Russia aged 6 to 90 years. Around 10 milliliters of peripheral blood were drawn from each donor into EDTA-treated Vacutainer tubes. PBMCs were isolated by Ficoll-Paque density-gradient centrifugation, with at least 6.5 million obtained per sample. Total RNA, at least 6 micrograms per sample, was extracted from PBMCs with Trizol reagent. For every donor, flow cytometry on a PBMC aliquot measured the percentage of naive CD45RAhigh/CD27high T cells. This same sample was also part of a study on T cells of mothers and their children. That second report states: Nine systemically healthy Caucasian individuals served as donors, namely three mothers together with their six children. cDNA synthesis consumed the entire amount of extracted RNA, loaded at around 1.4 ug RNA in each 15 ul reaction. In the second PCR, the M1S primer introduced both the sample barcodes and 2-4 random nucleotides. Over 9 million TCR beta CDR3 reads came from each mother, compared with some 3.1 million reads from each child. Thymic selection shapes the output of TCR recombination in a similar way in related and unrelated pairs, and inherited differences have a minor effect. Normalized repertoire overlap was always slightly but never significantly higher in related than unrelated mother-child pairs. With a sensitivity of about 100 clones per million clonotypes, no persistent microchimeric T cell clones were detected. In the study, deep NGS was used to compare the TCR beta repertoires of mothers and children, and features distinguishing related mother-child pairs from unrelated individuals were sought. Mothers averaged around 43 +/- 4 years of age and children averaged about 10 +/- 4 years. Libraries were sequenced on Illumina HiSeq 2000 with 100+100 nt paired-end reads after adapter ligation with NEBNext reagents. Mother and child libraries were prepared a month apart and sequenced in separate runs to prevent cross-contamination. For each donor, between 500,000 and 2,000,000 distinct TCR beta clonotypes were identified. Naive TCR beta clonotypes were estimated from low-frequency clonotypes matched to each donor's FACS-determined naive share, without sorting.

The receptor was isolated from a woman aged 40-49 years in good health. The material sequenced was blood. The rearranged chain carries TRBV20-1 and TRBJ1-2; 10 central nucleotides agree with TRBD1. For the CDR3, the sequence is CSASQTLRTGGDGYTL. The nucleotide sequence reads as follows: TGCAGTGCTTCGCAGACCCTAAGGACAGGGGGGGATGGCTACACCTTA.